The next 21 T cell receptor beta chains were all read from a single sample in a study of spatial heterogeneity in lung cancer. The time point: sample taken at primary tumor resection. Frozen PBMC, nontumor lung or tumor provided whole RNA, which was sequenced unsorted. TCRdb itself ran the 5' RACE reads through MiXCR, one entry per CDR3 protein. This sample yields 45,000 to 65,000 distinct CDR3 sequences, of which under 7.5% are seen a single time; approximately 2.6% belongs to the top ten. The sequenced sample was PBMCs, obtained at surgery. The receptors were gathered from a female donor with early-stage non-small cell lung cancer.

The CDR3 DNA follows: TGTGCCAGCTCACTAACCTGGAAAGGAGTCAATGAGCAGTTCTTC. Amino acids: CASSLTWKGVNEQFF. The chain employs TRBV18 and TRBJ2-1; unclear D gene. Germline V lookup: CDR1 KGHSH, CDR2 LQKENI. This CDR3 is 15 amino acids long. V lost 4 bases and J lost 6, with 16 bases in between.

This clonotype was observed many times. The V call is TRBV20-1, the J call TRBJ2-5, with D unclear. The ends were cut back, 2 bases at V and 1 base at J, with 5 bases in the middle. The germline CDR1 and CDR2 sequences are DFQATT and SNEGSKA (reference sequence). The CDR3 loop spans 12 amino acids. The CDR3 sequence is CSARTVQETQYF. In DNA form, the CDR3 reads TGCAGTGCTAGAACTGTCCAAGAGACCCAGTACTTC.

This clonotype showed up many times. The chain uses TRBV20-1 and TRBJ2-1, with 10 positions matching TRBD2. The CDR3 spans 14 residues. Germline trimming cut 2 bases from V and 6 bases from J; bases unmatched to any gene: 4. Germline CDR1 is DFQATT and CDR2 is SNEGSKA (reference sequence). The CDR3 DNA reads TGCAGTGCTAGATTGGCTAGCGGGGGCAATGAGCAGTTCTTC. Translated: CSARLASGGNEQFF.

This clonotype was counted only a few times. The chain uses TRBV6-6 and TRBJ2-7; TRBD1 aligns across 8 bases. The CDR3 totals 14 residues. The V gene's germline CDR1 is MNHNY and CDR2 SVGAGI (reference sequence). Unmatched junction bases numbered 8, after V lost 7 bases and J lost 3 bases. CDR3 in DNA: TGTGCCAGCAATGCGGACAGGGTGGACTACGAGCAGTACTTC. Protein: CASNADRVDYEQYF.

This clonotype was observed at least ten times. The chain recombines TRBV6-2 or TRBV6-3 with TRBJ2-1; 7 bases match TRBD2. The CDR3 covers 17 residues. The ends lost 4 bases at V and 4 bases at J; junction bases unmatched: 13. Germline V gene data show CDR1 as MNHEY and CDR2 as SVGEGT. The CDR3 DNA reads as TGTGCCAGCAGTTTGGGGAGGGGTAGATTTTTTTACAATGAGCAGTTCTTC. Its protein is CASSLGRGRFFYNEQFF.

At least ten counts were recorded for this clonotype. The rearrangement joins TRBV20-1 to TRBJ1-5; D gene uncertain. The CDR3 runs to 15 residues. V lost 0 bases and J lost 1, with 10 bases in between. Looked up from germline, CDR1 is DFQATT and CDR2 is SNEGSKA (reference sequence). CDR3 loop: CSARDQEKSNQPQHF. CDR3 DNA: TGCAGTGCTAGAGATCAGGAGAAGAGCAATCAGCCCCAGCATTTT.

This clonotype was counted many times. The chain combines TRBV12-3 or TRBV12-4 with TRBJ2-2, with 12 bases identical to TRBD2. The CDR3 totals 16 residues. The trim removed 3 bases at V and 6 bases at J, leaving 5 bases unmatched. The DNA of the CDR3 is TGTGCCAGCAGTTTTTTCACTAGCGGGGGGTCCGGGGAGCTGTTTTTT. Protein: CASSFFTSGGSGELFF.

This clonotype appeared a few times. This rearrangement joins TRBV29-1 to TRBJ1-2; no reliable D call. This CDR3 region has 12 residues. Per the germline V gene, CDR1 is SQVTM and CDR2 is ANQGSEA. V shed 4 bases and J shed 2 bases, with 8 bases lying between them. The CDR3 DNA reads TGCAGCGTTGGTTACAGAAACTATGGCTACACCTTC. Protein product: CSVGYRNYGYTF. Combining the CDR3 with reference TRBV29-1 and TRBJ1-2 gives the whole variable domain SAVISQKPSRDICQRGTSLTIQCQVDSQVTMMFWYRQQPGQSLTLIATANQGSEATYESGFVIDKFPISRPNLTFSTLTVSNMSPEDSSIYLCSVGYRNYGYTFGSGTRLTVV.

This clonotype was counted many times. This chain's CDR3 is CASSLAREETQYF. Written as DNA, the CDR3 is TGTGCCAGCAGCTTAGCCAGGGAAGAGACCCAGTACTTC. This chain connects TRBV7-3 to TRBJ2-5; tentative D call: TRBD1 (5 bases). This CDR3 comprises 13 residues. CDR1 and CDR2 (germline): SGHTA, FQGTGA. Trimming pared 2 bases from V and 3 bases from J, leaving 7 bases between.

Many counts were recorded for this clonotype. The chain recombines TRBV29-1 with TRBJ2-3; D possibly corresponds to TRBD2 (6 bases). The germline V gene encodes CDR1 SQVTM and CDR2 ANQGSEA. The CDR3 has 15 residues. V lost 0 bases to trimming and J lost 3 bases, with 13 bases between them. The CDR3 sequence: CSVEEGGDPTDTQYF. The DNA for the CDR3 is TGCAGCGTTGAAGAGGGGGGAGACCCAACAGATACGCAGTATTTT.

In its sample, this clonotype was seen a few times. The chain links TRBV6-2 or TRBV6-3 to TRBJ2-6, with unresolved D. V lost 0 bases, J lost 0 bases, and 6 bases lay in between. This CDR3 has 16 amino acids. Per germline, CDR1 MNHEY and CDR2 SVGEGT. CDR3 nucleotides: TGTGCCAGCAGTTACTCAGGGCTCTCTGGGGCCAACGTCCTGACTTTC. Encoded protein: CASSYSGLSGANVLTF.

This chain uses TRBV6-5 with TRBJ1-5; no clear D gene. V was shortened by 0 bases and J by 6 bases, with 6 bases between the two germline ends. Looked up from germline, CDR1 is MNHEY and CDR2 is SVGAGI. The CDR3 runs to 13 residues. The CDR3 region is CASSYSLSQPQHF. CDR3 in DNA: TGTGCCAGCAGTTACTCTTTGTCTCAGCCCCAGCATTTT.

This clonotype was recorded many times. The J gene is TRBJ1-5, the V gene TRBV4-1; D possibly corresponds to TRBD1 (5 bases). This CDR3 is 16 amino acids long. Per the germline V gene, CDR1 is MGHRA and CDR2 is YSYEKL. Trimming pared 0 bases from V and 4 bases from J, leaving 13 bases between. This CDR3 is CASSQDGAGRNQPQHF. The CDR3 DNA reads TGCGCCAGCAGCCAAGACGGGGCAGGCCGAAATCAGCCCCAGCATTTT.

This clonotype has just a few counts. This chain joins TRBV3-1 and TRBJ2-2; D is unclear. V lost 0 bases to trimming and J lost 1 base, with 9 bases between them. Germline V gene data show CDR1 as LGHDT and CDR2 as YNNKEL (reference sequence). The CDR3 covers 16 residues. The CDR3 here is CASSQEYLGNTGELFF. CDR3 in DNA: TGTGCCAGCAGCCAAGAGTACCTCGGGAACACCGGGGAGCTGTTTTTT.

This clonotype was detected many times. The chain combines TRBV11-3 with TRBJ1-4; 12 bases are shared with TRBD1. Germline lookup yields CDR1 SGHNT and CDR2 YENEEA. CDR3 length: 15 amino acids. The J segment lost 8 bases and the V segment lost 7 bases, leaving 8 bases of the junction unmatched. The CDR3 here is CASTIMGQGAEKLFF. The CDR3 bases are TGTGCCAGCACCATTATGGGACAGGGGGCCGAAAAACTGTTTTTT.

The J gene is TRBJ1-1, the V gene TRBV7-9; 7 bases map to TRBD1. The CDR3 covers 14 residues. V dropped 3 bases and J dropped 4; count of bases not matched to a gene: 5. CDR1 and CDR2 from the germline V gene are SEHNR and FQNEAQ (reference sequence). CDR3 sequence reads: CASSLMQGVTEAFF. The CDR3 DNA sequence: TGTGCCAGCAGCTTGATGCAGGGGGTCACTGAAGCTTTCTTT.

This chain uses TRBV5-4 with TRBJ1-2, with TRBD1 as a possible D gene (6 bases). The CDR3 runs 13 residues. Trimming shortened V by 4 bases and J by 4 bases, and 11 bases separated the two germline ends. Germline V gene data show CDR1 as SGHNT and CDR2 as YYREEE (reference sequence). CDR3 in amino acids: CASSGQNSYGYTF. CDR3 sequence (DNA): TGTGCCAGCAGCGGACAGAATAGCTATGGCTACACCTTC.

At least ten counts were recorded for this clonotype. This rearrangement joins TRBV7-9 to TRBJ2-2; maybe TRBD1 (5 bases). V was shortened by 6 bases and J by 12 bases, with 14 bases between the two germline ends. Germline loops: CDR1 SEHNR, CDR2 FQNEAQ (reference sequence). The CDR3 extends over 12 amino acids. The CDR3 reads CASSLGLEQLFF. CDR3 bases: TGTGCCAGCAGTTTGGGGCTGGAGCAGCTGTTTTTT.

A single count supports this clonotype. The V call is TRBV7-2, the J call TRBJ2-5; tentative D call: TRBD2 (5 bases). This CDR3 region has 14 residues. The germline V gene has CDR1 SGHTA and CDR2 FQGNSA. V lost 1 base to trimming and J lost 5 bases, with 11 bases between them. Here the CDR3 DNA reads TGTGCCAGCAGCTTAGACGCGGGCAGGGAGACCCAGTACTTC. Its protein product is CASSLDAGRETQYF.

A few counts support this clonotype. The V and J genes are TRBV7-8 and TRBJ2-1; D not certain. The germline V gene has CDR1 SGHVS and CDR2 FQNEAQ. The CDR3 is made up of 14 amino acids. The ends were cut back, 6 bases at V and 3 bases at J, with 12 bases in the middle. CDR3: CASRPLTLYNEQFF. Here the CDR3 DNA reads TGTGCCAGCAGACCCTTGACCCTCTACAATGAGCAGTTCTTC.

This sequence joins TRBV30 and TRBJ2-4, with 10 bases lining up with TRBD1. CDR3 length equals 16 residues. Germline V lookup: CDR1 GTSNPN, CDR2 SVGIG (reference sequence). After removal of 0 bases from V and 5 bases from J, the junction contained 7 bases not matched to a gene. CDR3 loop: CAWSVPRGTGENIQYF. In DNA, the CDR3 is TGTGCCTGGAGTGTCCCTCGCGGGACAGGGGAAAACATTCAGTACTTC.